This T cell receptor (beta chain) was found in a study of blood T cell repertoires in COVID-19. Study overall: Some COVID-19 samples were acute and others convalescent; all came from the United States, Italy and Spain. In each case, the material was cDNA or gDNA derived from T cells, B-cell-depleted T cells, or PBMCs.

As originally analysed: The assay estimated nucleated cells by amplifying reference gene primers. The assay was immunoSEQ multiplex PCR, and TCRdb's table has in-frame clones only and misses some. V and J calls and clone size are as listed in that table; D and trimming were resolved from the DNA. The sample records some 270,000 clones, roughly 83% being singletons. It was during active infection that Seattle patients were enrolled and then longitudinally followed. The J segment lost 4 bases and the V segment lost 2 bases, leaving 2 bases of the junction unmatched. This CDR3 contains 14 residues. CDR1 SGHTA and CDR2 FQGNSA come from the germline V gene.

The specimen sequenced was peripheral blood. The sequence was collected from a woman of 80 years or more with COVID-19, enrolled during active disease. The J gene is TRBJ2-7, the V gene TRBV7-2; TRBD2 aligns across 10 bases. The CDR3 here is CASSLSGGAYEQYF. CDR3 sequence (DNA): TGTGCCAGCAGCTTAAGCGGGGGGGCATACGAGCAGTACTTC.